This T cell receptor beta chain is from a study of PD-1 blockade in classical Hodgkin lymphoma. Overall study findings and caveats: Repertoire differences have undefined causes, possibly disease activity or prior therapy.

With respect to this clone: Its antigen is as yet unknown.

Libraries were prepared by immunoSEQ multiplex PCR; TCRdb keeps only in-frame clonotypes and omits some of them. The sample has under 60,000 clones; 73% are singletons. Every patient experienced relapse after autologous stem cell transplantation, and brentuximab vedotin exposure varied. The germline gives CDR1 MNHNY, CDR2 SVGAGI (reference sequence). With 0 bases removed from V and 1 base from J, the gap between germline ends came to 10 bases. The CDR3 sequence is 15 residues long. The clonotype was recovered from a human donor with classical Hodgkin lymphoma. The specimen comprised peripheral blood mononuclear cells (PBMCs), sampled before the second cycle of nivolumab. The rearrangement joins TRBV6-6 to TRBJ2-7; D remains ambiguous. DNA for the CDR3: TGTGCCAGCAGTTACTCGATAGGGATGTCCTACGAGCAGTACTTC. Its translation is CASSYSIGMSYEQYF.